This T cell receptor beta chain is drawn from a study of beta chain features in type 1 diabetes. The overall study: Patients shared similar age, gender and cell yields with healthy donors.

As for this clone: The identical CDR3 is also encoded by other nucleotide sequences in the sample.

cDNA synthesis used the whole RNA isolate, giving expressed TCRB sequences. Assay: immunoSEQ multiplex PCR; the TCRdb copy retains only in-frame clones and omits some. The sample has 200,000 to 250,000 clones; about 10% are singletons. The CDR3 loop spans 14 amino acids. The V segment lost 2 bases and the J segment 5 bases; nucleotides outside the gene matches: 4. Germline V gene sequence: CDR1 SNHLY, CDR2 FYNNEI. The specimen was naive CD4+ T cells from blood. The chain has TRBV2 and TRBJ2-5; 8 nucleotides match TRBD1. This TCR came from a young woman in good health. DNA for the CDR3: TGTGCCAGCAGTGAACAGGGGGCGGGGGAGACCCAGTACTTC. This translates into CASSEQGAGETQYF.